One and the same sample provided the 21 T cell receptor beta chains below, sequenced in a study of shared clonotypes between healthy human individuals. Profiled with immunoSEQ multiplex PCR; TCRdb holds only in-frame clones, not every one. Among over a million clones listed, about three quarters were seen once. Sample: memory CD4+ T cells sorted from blood. Subset noted: CD45RA-negative fraction. The receptors were sampled from a man aged 18 to 30 in good health.

Only a few counts were recorded for this clone. V and J are TRBV7-2 and TRBJ2-2; 7 bases line up with TRBD1. The V and J ends lost 2 bases and 4 bases, in that order; junction bases with no gene match: 1. Per germline, CDR1 SGHTA and CDR2 FQGNSA. This CDR3 is 14 amino acids long. The CDR3 sequence: CASSLQGVTGELFF. The DNA for the CDR3 is TGTGCCAGCAGCTTACAGGGGGTCACCGGGGAGCTGTTTTTT.

With regard to this clone: Other DNA sequences from this sample encode an identical CDR3 as well. This rearrangement joins TRBV14 to TRBJ2-2; the D is unclear. The CDR3 loop spans 13 amino acids. Trimming shortened V by 0 bases and J by 6 bases, and 5 bases separated the two germline ends. The V gene's germline CDR1 is SGHDN and CDR2 FVKESK. The CDR3 nucleotides are TGTGCCAGCAGCCAAGATCGGGCCGGGGAGCTGTTTTTT. It translates to CASSQDRAGELFF.

The rearrangement uses TRBV10-1 and TRBJ2-7; 9 positions match TRBD1. Per germline, CDR1 WNHNN and CDR2 SYGVQD (reference sequence). The CDR3 runs to 14 residues. V lost 5 bases, J lost 4 bases, and 6 bases stayed unmatched. The CDR3 sequence: CASSRTGDRYEQYF. Written as DNA, the CDR3 is TGCGCCAGCAGTCGGACAGGGGACAGGTACGAGCAGTACTTC.

This clone was counted once. The rearrangement uses TRBV10-1 and TRBJ1-6; 9 positions match TRBD1. This CDR3 has 16 amino acids. CDR1 is WNHNN, CDR2 SYGVQD, per germline (reference sequence). V lost 5 bases to trimming and J lost 1 base; unmatched junction nucleotides: 3. Here the CDR3 reads CASSRDRGSYNSPLHF. The CDR3 DNA is TGCGCCAGCAGTCGTGACAGGGGGTCCTATAATTCACCCCTCCACTTT.

V gene TRBV7-2 combines with J gene TRBJ1-6; D possibly corresponds to TRBD1 (6 bases). Trimming pared 6 bases from V and 7 bases from J, leaving 16 bases between. The CDR3 is 15 amino acids. Germline lookup yields CDR1 SGHTA and CDR2 FQGNSA. As DNA, the CDR3 is TGTGCCAGCAGTTTACAGGGAGTCCCCAATTCACCCCTCCACTTT. It is translated as CASSLQGVPNSPLHF.

This clone was counted a few times. The chain couples TRBV6-5 to TRBJ1-3; 8 bases line up with TRBD1. The V and J ends lost 1 base and 4 bases, in that order; junction bases with no gene match: 6. The V gene's germline CDR1 is MNHEY and CDR2 SVGAGI. The CDR3 spans 16 residues. The CDR3: CASSYYSGTGGNTIYF. The CDR3 nucleotides read TGTGCCAGCAGTTACTACTCCGGGACAGGCGGAAACACCATATATTTT.

To note about this clone: At the DNA level, this CDR3 is encoded by other sequences in the same sample as well. This sequence joins TRBV5-1 and TRBJ2-2, with 16 nucleotides matching TRBD2. Germline values: CDR1 SGHRS, CDR2 YFSETQ. J lost 2 bases, V lost 2 bases, and 3 bases had no gene match. The CDR3 is 18 residues long. In DNA, the CDR3 is TGCGCCAGCAGCTTCGGGACTAGCGGGAGGGCTAACACCGGGGAGCTGTTTTTT. Translating gives CASSFGTSGRANTGELFF.

This clone was detected only a few times. The chain has TRBV19 and TRBJ1-2; 9 bases fit TRBD1. With V trimmed by 5 bases and J by 2 bases, 6 bases remained unmatched. CDR1 LNHDA and CDR2 SQIVND come from the germline V gene (reference sequence). This CDR3 has 15 residues. CDR3 region: CASSRTGGANYGYTF. The CDR3 region has the DNA TGTGCCAGTAGTCGCACAGGGGGCGCGAACTATGGCTACACCTTC.

This clone came up a few times. The sample contains more than one DNA sequence encoding this CDR3. The genes are TRBV28 and TRBJ1-1, with 8 bases matching TRBD1. After removal of 6 bases from V and 2 bases from J, the junction contained 5 bases not matched to a gene. Germline CDR1 is MDHEN and CDR2 is SYDVKM. This CDR3 comprises 14 residues. CDR3 in DNA: TGTGCCAGCAGGCGGACAGGGCTTAACACTGAAGCTTTCTTT. This encodes CASRRTGLNTEAFF.

This chain links TRBV6-6 with TRBJ1-1; D not resolved. This CDR3 has 15 amino acids. V lost 2 bases and J 2 bases, leaving 12 bases between the germline ends. The V gene's germline CDR1 is MNHNY and CDR2 SVGAGI (reference sequence). The CDR3 coding sequence is TGTGCCAGCAGTTACGGAGATCAGGTAAACACTGAAGCTTTCTTT. Its protein is CASSYGDQVNTEAFF.

This chain uses TRBV6-1 with TRBJ1-6; TRBD1 matches at 7 bases. The V segment lost 8 bases and the J segment 6 bases; nucleotides outside the gene matches: 1. The V gene's germline CDR1 is MNHNS and CDR2 SASEGT. The CDR3 has 12 amino acids. The CDR3 nucleotides are TGTGCCAGCGGGACAGCTAATTCACCCCTCCACTTT. It translates to CASGTANSPLHF.

V gene TRBV7-9 combines with J gene TRBJ1-2; TRBD1 might be the D (6 bases). V was pared by 2 bases and J by 4 bases, with 11 bases between. The germline V gene has CDR1 SEHNR and CDR2 FQNEAQ (reference sequence). This CDR3 contains 14 residues. The CDR3 DNA reads as TGTGCCAGCAGCTTAAGTGGGACATTCTATGGCTACACCTTC. Protein product: CASSLSGTFYGYTF.

This clone was detected only a few times. V usage is TRBV7-3 and J usage is TRBJ1-1, with 10 bases fitting TRBD1. Germline CDR1 and CDR2: SGHTA and FQGTGA. The V segment lost 1 base and the J segment 3 bases; nucleotides outside the gene matches: 2. The CDR3 runs to 15 residues. DNA for the CDR3: TGTGCCAGCAGCTTAAACGGACAGGGGGACACTGAAGCTTTCTTT. It codes for CASSLNGQGDTEAFF.

V usage is TRBV6-1 and J usage is TRBJ2-1; D perhaps matches TRBD1 (6 bases). Trimming cost V 6 bases and J 10 bases, with 22 bases left between them. The CDR3 contains 15 residues. CDR1 and CDR2 (germline): MNHNS, SASEGT. DNA for the CDR3: TGTGCCAGCAGCCTTATGGGTAGCAGTCAGGGGGAGCAGTTCTTC. Amino acids: CASSLMGSSQGEQFF.

The chain has TRBV10-3 and TRBJ2-5; no firm D call. The ends were cut back, 4 bases at V and 4 bases at J, with 16 bases in the middle. Germline lookup yields CDR1 ENHRY and CDR2 SYGVKD. CDR3 length: 15 residues. CDR3 protein: CAISGVGTSPETQYF. The CDR3 DNA sequence: TGTGCCATCAGTGGGGTGGGTACGTCTCCAGAGACCCAGTACTTC.

The chain carries TRBV5-1 and TRBJ2-7, with 13 bases fitting TRBD2. The CDR3 sequence is 15 residues long. In germline, CDR1 is SGHRS, CDR2 YFSETQ. The ends lost 3 bases at V and 6 bases at J; junction bases unmatched: 6. CDR3 region: CASSSGTSGNSEQYF. CDR3 DNA: TGCGCCAGCAGCTCCGGGACTAGCGGGAACAGCGAGCAGTACTTC.

The chain's CDR3 is CASSEFGTGREDQPQHF. CDR3 DNA: TGTGCCAGCAGTGAATTTGGCACAGGGAGAGAGGATCAGCCCCAGCATTTT. The chain uses TRBV25-1 and TRBJ1-5; D is possibly TRBD1 (6 bases). This CDR3 has 17 residues. V lost 1 base to trimming and J lost 5 bases, with 18 bases between them. The V gene's germline CDR1 is MGHDK and CDR2 SYGVNS.

This clone has a handful of counts. This chain links TRBV7-2 with TRBJ2-7, with 11 bases identical to TRBD1. Germline V gives CDR1 SGHTA, CDR2 FQGNSA. Trimming removed 3 bases from V and 6 bases from J; junction bases left unmatched: 4. The CDR3 is 14 residues long. CDR3 DNA: TGTGCCAGCAGCTTTGGGACAGGGGGACGCGAGCAGTACTTC. Its protein is CASSFGTGGREQYF.

This clone was recorded only once. The chain links TRBV6-1 to TRBJ2-3; D tentatively fits TRBD1 or TRBD2 (5 bases each). Trimming removed 7 bases at V and 5 bases at J, with 19 bases between. The CDR3 length is 15 residues. Germline CDR1 and CDR2: MNHNS and SASEGT. CDR3 DNA: TGTGCCAGCATTGCAGTACGGGGCGGTTTAGATACGCAGTATTTT. Amino acids: CASIAVRGGLDTQYF.

As regards this clone: It may be a read error: a sequence one base away is much more abundant. The chain recombines TRBV7-9 with TRBJ2-3, with a weak D call TRBD2 (5 bases). The CDR3 consists of 16 residues. Germline CDR1 reads SEHNR; CDR2 reads FQNEAQ (reference sequence). The CDR3: CASSLVWTSRTDTRYF. The CDR3 DNA reads TGTGCCAGCAGCTTGGTTTGGACTTCGAGAACAGATACGCGGTATTTT.

This clone has only a few counts. The CDR3 DNA sequence: TGCAGCGTTGATTCAGGGGACCTAGGTTTCTTT. Encoded protein: CSVDSGDLGFF. The chain has TRBV29-1 and TRBJ1-1, with D perhaps TRBD1 (6 bases). The CDR3 runs to 11 residues. V was pared by 3 bases and J by 13 bases, with 15 bases between. Per the germline V gene, CDR1 is SQVTM and CDR2 is ANQGSEA.